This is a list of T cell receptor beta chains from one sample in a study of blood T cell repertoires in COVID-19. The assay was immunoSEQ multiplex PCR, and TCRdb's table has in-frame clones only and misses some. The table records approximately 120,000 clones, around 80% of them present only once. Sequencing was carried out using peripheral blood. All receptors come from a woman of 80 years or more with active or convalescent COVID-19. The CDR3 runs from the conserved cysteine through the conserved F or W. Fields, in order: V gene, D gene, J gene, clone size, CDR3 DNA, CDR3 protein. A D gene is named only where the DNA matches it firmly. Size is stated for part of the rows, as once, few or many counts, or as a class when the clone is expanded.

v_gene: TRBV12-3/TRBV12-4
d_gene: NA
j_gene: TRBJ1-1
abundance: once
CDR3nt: TGTGCCAGCAGTTTACGCGGGAGAGCTTTCTTT
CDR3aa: CASSLRGRAFF

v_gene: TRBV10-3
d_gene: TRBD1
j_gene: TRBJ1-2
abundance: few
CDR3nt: TGTGCCATCAGTGCACGACAGGGGGTCGACTATGGCTACACCTTC
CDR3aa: CAISARQGVDYGYTF

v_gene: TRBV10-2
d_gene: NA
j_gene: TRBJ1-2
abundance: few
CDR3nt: TGCGCCAGCGTTCAGGCTCCTAACTATGGCTACACCTTC
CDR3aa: CASVQAPNYGYTF

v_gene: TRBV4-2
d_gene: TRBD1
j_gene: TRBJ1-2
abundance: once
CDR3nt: TGTGCCAGCAGCCAGGAAGGTTACAGGGGGAGTCACAACTATGGCTACACCTTC
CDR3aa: CASSQEGYRGSHNYGYTF

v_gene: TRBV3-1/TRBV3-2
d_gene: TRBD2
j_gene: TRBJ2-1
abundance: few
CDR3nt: TGTGCCAGCAGCCAAAAGGGCCGCCGACTAGCGGGAGTAAATGAGCAGTTCTTC
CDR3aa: CASSQKGRRLAGVNEQFF

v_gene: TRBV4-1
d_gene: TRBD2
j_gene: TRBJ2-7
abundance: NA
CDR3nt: TGCGCCAGCAGTCTGAGGACTAGCGGGACCTTTCTCGAGCAGTACTTC
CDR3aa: CASSLRTSGTFLEQYF

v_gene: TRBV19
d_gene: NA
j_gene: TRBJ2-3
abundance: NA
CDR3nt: TGTGCCAGTAGTCCTAACCCGGCAGGGAGGACAGATACGCAGTATTTT
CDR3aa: CASSPNPAGRTDTQYF

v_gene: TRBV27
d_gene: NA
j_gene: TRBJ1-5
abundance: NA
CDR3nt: TGTGCCAGCAGTTACGCAGGGGAAGGTCAGCCCCAGCATTTT
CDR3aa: CASSYAGEGQPQHF

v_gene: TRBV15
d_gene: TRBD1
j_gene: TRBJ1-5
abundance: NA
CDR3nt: TGTGCCACCAGCAGAGGGAACAGGGGGGCCAATCAGCCCCAGCATTTT
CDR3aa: CATSRGNRGANQPQHF

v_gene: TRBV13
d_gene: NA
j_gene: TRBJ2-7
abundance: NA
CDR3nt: TGTGCCAGCAGCCTGAGGGTGGGAGTGCAGTACTTC
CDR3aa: CASSLRVGVQYF

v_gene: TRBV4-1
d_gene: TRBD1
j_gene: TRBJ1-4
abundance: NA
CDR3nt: TGCGCCAGCAGCCAAGCGGGACAGGGAAGTGAAAAACTGTTTTTT
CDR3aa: CASSQAGQGSEKLFF

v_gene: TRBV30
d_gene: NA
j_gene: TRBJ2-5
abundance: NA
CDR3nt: TGTGCCTGGAGTCCCGGAGGGGAGACCCAGTACTTC
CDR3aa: CAWSPGGETQYF

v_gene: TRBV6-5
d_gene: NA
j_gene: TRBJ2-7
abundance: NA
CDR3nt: TGTGCCAGCACCCTGGGCCCTAGCGTCTCCTACGAGCAGTACTTC
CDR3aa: CASTLGPSVSYEQYF

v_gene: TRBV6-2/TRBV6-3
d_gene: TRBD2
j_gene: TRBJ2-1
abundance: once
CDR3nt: TGTGCCAGCAGCGTGACTAGCGGGAGGGCGGGTGAGCAGTTCTTC
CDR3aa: CASSVTSGRAGEQFF

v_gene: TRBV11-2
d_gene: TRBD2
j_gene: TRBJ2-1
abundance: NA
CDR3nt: TGTGCCAGCACCCCCGGGACTAGGTATCATGAGCAGTTCTTC
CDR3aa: CASTPGTRYHEQFF

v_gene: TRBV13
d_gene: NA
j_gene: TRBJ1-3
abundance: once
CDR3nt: TGTGCCAGCAGCCCCAGGCGCGACAGCACCTCTGGAAACACCATATATTTT
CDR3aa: CASSPRRDSTSGNTIYF

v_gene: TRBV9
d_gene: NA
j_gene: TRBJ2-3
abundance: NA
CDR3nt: TGTGCCAGCAGCGCACAGGGAACAGATACGCAGTATTTT
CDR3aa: CASSAQGTDTQYF

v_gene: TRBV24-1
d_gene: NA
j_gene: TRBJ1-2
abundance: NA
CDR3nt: TGTGCCACCAGTGAAGACAGTCCCTATGGCTACACCTTC
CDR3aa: CATSEDSPYGYTF

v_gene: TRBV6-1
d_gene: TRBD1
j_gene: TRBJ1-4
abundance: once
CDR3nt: TGTGCCAGCAGTGACTGGGAGGACAGGGCTTCCACAACTAATGAAAAACTGTTTTTT
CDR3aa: CASSDWEDRASTTNEKLFF

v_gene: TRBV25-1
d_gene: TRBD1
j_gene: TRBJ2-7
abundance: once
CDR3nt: TGTGCCAGCAGTAGGGGACAGGGGGGACCCTACGAGCAGTACTTC
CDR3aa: CASSRGQGGPYEQYF

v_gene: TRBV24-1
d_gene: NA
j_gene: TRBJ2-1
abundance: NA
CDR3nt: TGTGCCACCAGTGATTTGCGCGGCGACAATGAGCAGTTCTTC
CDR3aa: CATSDLRGDNEQFF

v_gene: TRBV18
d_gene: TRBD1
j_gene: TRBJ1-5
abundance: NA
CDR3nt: TGTGCCAGCTCACCACAAGGGGGCGGCAATCAGCCCCAGCATTTT
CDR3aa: CASSPQGGGNQPQHF

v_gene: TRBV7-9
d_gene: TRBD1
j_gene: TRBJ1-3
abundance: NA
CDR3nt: TGTGCCAGCAGCTTAGCCGGGACAGGGGGCCGAAACTCTGGAAACACCATATATTTT
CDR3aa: CASSLAGTGGRNSGNTIYF

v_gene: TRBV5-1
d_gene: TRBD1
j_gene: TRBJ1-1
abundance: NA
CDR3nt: TGCGCCAGCAGCTTGGTAGGGACAGGGGGTTGGGAGAACACTGAAGCTTTCTTT
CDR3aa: CASSLVGTGGWENTEAFF

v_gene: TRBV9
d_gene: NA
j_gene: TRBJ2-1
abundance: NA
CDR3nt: TGTGCCAGCAGCGTAGCCCGAAGAGCGAACAATGAGCAGTTCTTC
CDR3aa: CASSVARRANNEQFF

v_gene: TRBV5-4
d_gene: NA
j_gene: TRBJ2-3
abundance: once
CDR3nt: TGTGCCAGCAGCTTTATGGGGGAGGAAACAGATACGCAGTATTTT
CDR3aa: CASSFMGEETDTQYF